Listed below are T cell receptor beta chains from one sample, sequenced in a study of T cells in Graves' hyperthyroidism and ophthalmopathy. TCRdb reanalysed the multiplex PCR reads using MiXCR and keeps one entry per CDR3 protein. The sample shows a few hundred thousand distinct CDR3 sequences, 15% to 18% of them seen only once. Sequencing was carried out using blood. The receptor source for this set is a woman aged 25 to 45 with Graves' hyperthyroidism. The CDR3 runs from the conserved cysteine through the conserved F or W. The order of the fields is CDR3 length, D gene, V gene, clone size, J gene, CDR3 protein, CDR3 DNA. The D gene is left open where the match is weak. Rows may omit the clone size; those that give it use once, few, many or a size class.

length: 14; D: -; V: TRBV30; size: many; J: TRBJ1-1; CDR3: CAWSVGGLLYEAFF; DNA: TGTGCCTGGAGTGTGGGGGGTCTTTTATATGAAGCTTTCTTT
length: 16; D: -; V: TRBV4-3; size: -; J: TRBJ2-1; CDR3: CASSRLAGVSKDEQFF; DNA: TGCGCCAGCAGCCGACTAGCAGGGGTTAGCAAAGATGAGCAGTTCTTC
length: 13; D: -; V: TRBV3-1; size: many; J: TRBJ2-1; CDR3: CASRKGAYNEQFF; DNA: TGTGCCAGCCGAAAAGGAGCATACAATGAGCAGTTCTTC
length: 16; D: TRBD1; V: TRBV2; size: few; J: TRBJ2-3; CDR3: CASSSTGALGTDTQYF; DNA: TGTGCCAGTAGTAGCACAGGGGCGCTAGGCACAGATACGCAGTATTTT
length: 17; D: TRBD1; V: TRBV10-3; size: -; J: TRBJ2-2; CDR3: CAISESLDRRNTGELFF; DNA: TGTGCCATCAGTGAGTCGCTGGACAGGCGGAACACCGGGGAGCTGTTTTTT
length: 14; D: TRBD2; V: TRBV6-1; size: many; J: TRBJ2-1; CDR3: CASTPAGRYNEQFF; DNA: TGTGCCAGCACTCCAGCGGGAAGGTACAATGAGCAGTTCTTC
length: 11; D: -; V: TRBV19; size: many; J: TRBJ1-1; CDR3: CASSIGAEAFF; DNA: TGTGCCAGTAGTATCGGGGCTGAAGCTTTCTTT
length: 15; D: -; V: TRBV5-6; size: few; J: TRBJ2-7; CDR3: CASSLEVRVDYEQYF; DNA: TGTGCCAGCAGCTTGGAGGTCAGGGTGGACTACGAGCAGTACTTC
length: 12; D: -; V: TRBV12-5; size: many; J: TRBJ2-7; CDR3: CASGAPGYEQYF; DNA: TGTGCTAGTGGTGCCCCCGGGTACGAGCAGTACTTC
length: 16; D: -; V: TRBV7-2; size: many; J: TRBJ1-2; CDR3: CASSLVLSRQNYGYTF; DNA: TGTGCCAGCAGCTTAGTCTTGAGCAGACAAAACTATGGCTACACCTTC
length: 15; D: -; V: TRBV5-1; size: -; J: TRBJ1-2; CDR3: CASSRDFPTEDGYTF; DNA: TGCGCCAGCAGTCGTGACTTCCCGACCGAAGATGGCTACACCTTC
length: 15; D: -; V: TRBV30; size: few; J: TRBJ1-4; CDR3: CAWSVPDSRNEKLFF; DNA: TGTGCCTGGAGTGTACCTGACTCCCGAAATGAAAAACTGTTTTTT
length: 14; D: -; V: TRBV6-2/TRBV6-3; size: few; J: TRBJ1-2; CDR3: CASSYATGTYGYTF; DNA: TGTGCCAGCAGTTATGCTACCGGGACCTATGGCTACACCTTC
length: 15; D: -; V: TRBV2; size: -; J: TRBJ2-1; CDR3: CASSSWTRSYNEQFF; DNA: TGTGCCAGCAGCTCCTGGACTCGCTCCTACAATGAGCAGTTCTTC